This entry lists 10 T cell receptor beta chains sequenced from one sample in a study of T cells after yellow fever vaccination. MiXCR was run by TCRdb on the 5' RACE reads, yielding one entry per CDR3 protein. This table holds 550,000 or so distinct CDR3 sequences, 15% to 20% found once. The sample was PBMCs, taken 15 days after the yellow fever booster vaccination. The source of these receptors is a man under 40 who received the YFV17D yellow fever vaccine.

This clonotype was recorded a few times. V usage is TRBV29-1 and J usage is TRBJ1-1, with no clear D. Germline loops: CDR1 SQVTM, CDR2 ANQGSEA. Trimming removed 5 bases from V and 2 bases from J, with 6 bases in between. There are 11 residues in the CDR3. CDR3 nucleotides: TGCAGCGTTTTTACTAACACTGAAGCTTTCTTT. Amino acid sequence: CSVFTNTEAFF.

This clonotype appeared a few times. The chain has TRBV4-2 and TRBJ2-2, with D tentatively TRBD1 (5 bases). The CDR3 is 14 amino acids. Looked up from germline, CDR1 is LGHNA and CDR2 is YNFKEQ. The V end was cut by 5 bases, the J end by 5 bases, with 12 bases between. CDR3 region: CASSTQQETGELFF. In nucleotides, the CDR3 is TGTGCCAGCAGCACCCAACAGGAAACCGGGGAGCTGTTTTTT.

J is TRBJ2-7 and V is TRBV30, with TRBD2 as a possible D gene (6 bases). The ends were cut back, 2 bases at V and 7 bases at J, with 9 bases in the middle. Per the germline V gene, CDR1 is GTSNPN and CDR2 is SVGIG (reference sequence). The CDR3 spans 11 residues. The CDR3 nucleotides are TGTGCCTGGAGTCGGGAGAATGAGCAGTACTTC. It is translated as CAWSRENEQYF.

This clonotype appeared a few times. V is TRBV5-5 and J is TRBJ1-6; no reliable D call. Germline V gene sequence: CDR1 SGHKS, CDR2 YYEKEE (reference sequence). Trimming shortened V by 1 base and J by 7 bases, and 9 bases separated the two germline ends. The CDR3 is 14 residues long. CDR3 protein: CASSLWQQNSPLHF. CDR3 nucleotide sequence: TGTGCCAGCAGCTTGTGGCAGCAGAATTCACCCCTCCACTTT. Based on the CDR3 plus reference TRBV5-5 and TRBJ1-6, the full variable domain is DAGVTQSPTHLIKTRGQQVTLRCSPISGHKSVSWYQQVLGQGPQFIFQYYEKEERGRGNFPDRFSARQFPNYSSELNVNALLLGDSALYLCASSLWQQNSPLHFGNGTRLTVT.

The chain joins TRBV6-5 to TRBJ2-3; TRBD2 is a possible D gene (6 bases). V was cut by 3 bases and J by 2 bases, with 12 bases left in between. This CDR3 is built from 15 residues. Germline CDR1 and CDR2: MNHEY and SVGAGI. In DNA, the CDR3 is TGTGCCAGCAGTTATGGGGGAGGATACACAGATACGCAGTATTTT. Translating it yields CASSYGGGYTDTQYF.

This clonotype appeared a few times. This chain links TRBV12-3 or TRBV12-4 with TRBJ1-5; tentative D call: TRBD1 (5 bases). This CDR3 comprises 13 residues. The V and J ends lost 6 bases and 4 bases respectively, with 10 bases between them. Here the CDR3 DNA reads TGTGCCAGCAGATTCGGGGGTAATCAGCCCCAGCATTTT. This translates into CASRFGGNQPQHF.

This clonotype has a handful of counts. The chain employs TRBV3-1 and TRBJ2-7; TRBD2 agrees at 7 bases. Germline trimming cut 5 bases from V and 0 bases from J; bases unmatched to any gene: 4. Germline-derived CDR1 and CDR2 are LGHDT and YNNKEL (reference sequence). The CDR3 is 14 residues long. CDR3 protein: CASSTRGGSYEQYF. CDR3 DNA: TGTGCCAGCAGCACCCGCGGGGGCTCCTACGAGCAGTACTTC.

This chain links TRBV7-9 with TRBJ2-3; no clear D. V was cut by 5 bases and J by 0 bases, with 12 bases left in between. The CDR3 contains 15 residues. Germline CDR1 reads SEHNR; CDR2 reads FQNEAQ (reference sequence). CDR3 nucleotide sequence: TGTGCCAGCAGCGCGACAAATTCGAGCACAGATACGCAGTATTTT. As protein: CASSATNSSTDTQYF.

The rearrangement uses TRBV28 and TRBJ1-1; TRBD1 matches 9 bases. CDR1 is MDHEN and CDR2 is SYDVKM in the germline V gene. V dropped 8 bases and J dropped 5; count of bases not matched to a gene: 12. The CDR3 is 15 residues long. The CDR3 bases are TGTGCCAGCCGTCCCGGGACAGGGCGTTTGACTGAAGCTTTCTTT. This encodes CASRPGTGRLTEAFF.

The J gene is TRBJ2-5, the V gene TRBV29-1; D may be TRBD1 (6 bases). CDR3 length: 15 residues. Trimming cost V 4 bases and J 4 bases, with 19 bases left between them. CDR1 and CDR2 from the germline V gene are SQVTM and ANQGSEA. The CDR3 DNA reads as TGCAGCGTTGGGACAGCAGGGGCCCCAGGAGAGACCCAGTACTTC. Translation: CSVGTAGAPGETQYF. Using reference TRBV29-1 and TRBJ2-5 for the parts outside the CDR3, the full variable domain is SAVISQKPSRDICQRGTSLTIQCQVDSQVTMMFWYRQQPGQSLTLIATANQGSEATYESGFVIDKFPISRPNLTFSTLTVSNMSPEDSSIYLCSVGTAGAPGETQYFGPGTRLLVL.